The 24 T cell receptor beta chains listed next were all sequenced from one sample in a study of CD8+CD57+ T cells in acquired aplastic anemia. Both TCR beta VDJ combination and CDR3 sequence profiling were carried out. Genomic DNA was the template for this profiling. One entry per CDR3 protein results from TCRdb running MiXCR on the reads. The table shows 180,000 or so distinct CDR3 sequences, with less than 65% occurring only once. Flow cytometry had shown expanded CD8+CD57+ cells in the patients chosen for sequencing. Sequences were obtained from sorted CD4+, CD8+, or CD8+CD57+ T cells (not recorded which) from PBMCs. The receptors here all came from a human donor with aplastic anemia.

The rearrangement uses TRBV2 and TRBJ1-4; a possible D gene is TRBD1 (6 bases). Looked up from germline, CDR1 is SNHLY and CDR2 is FYNNEI. This CDR3 contains 14 residues. V gave up 7 bases and J gave up 8 bases, with 17 bases separating them. The CDR3 loop is CASNDWGGREKLFF. CDR3 in DNA: TGTGCCAGCAACGATTGGGGGGGCCGGGAAAAACTGTTTTTT. Full variable domain (rest looked up from reference TRBV2 and TRBJ1-4): EPEVTQTPSHQVTQMGQEVILRCVPISNHLYFYWYRQILGQKVEFLVSFYNNEISEKSEIFDDQFSVERPDGSNFTLKIRSTKLEDSAMYFCASNDWGGREKLFFGSGTQLSVL.

This chain uses TRBV15 with TRBJ2-7; D unresolved. The CDR3 contains 13 residues. Germline V gene sequence: CDR1 LNHNV, CDR2 YYDKDF (reference sequence). V was pared by 8 bases and J by 0 bases, with 11 bases between. The DNA of the CDR3 is TGTGCCACCGAGAACGACTTCTCCTACGAGCAGTACTTC. Protein sequence: CATENDFSYEQYF.

This clonotype was counted ten times or more. The chain uses TRBV19 and TRBJ2-1; 11 positions agree with TRBD2. This CDR3 spans 16 amino acids. Germline CDR1 reads LNHDA; CDR2 reads SQIVND (reference sequence). The trim removed 6 bases at V and 0 bases at J, leaving 4 bases unmatched. CDR3 sequence: CASRLTSGGSYNEQFF. The CDR3 bases are TGTGCCAGTAGGCTCACTAGCGGGGGCTCCTACAATGAGCAGTTCTTC.

Regarding this clonotype: A read error may account for a junction end that differs from germline. The rearrangement joins TRBV7-9 to TRBJ2-7; weak D call: TRBD1 (5 bases). The CDR3 contains 14 residues. Germline V gene lookup returns CDR1 SEHNR and CDR2 FQNEAQ (reference sequence). The CDR3 nucleotides read TGCGCCAGCAGCCAAGTGGGGCAGCCCTACGAGCAGTACTTC. It yields the protein CASSQVGQPYEQYF.

This clonotype was counted many times. The CDR3 coding sequence is TGTGCCAGCAGCCGGGATTTATCGGGTGAAAAACTGTTTTTT. Translating gives CASSRDLSGEKLFF. The rearrangement joins TRBV5-5 to TRBJ1-4, with D unclear. Germline CDR1 is SGHKS and CDR2 is YYEKEE (reference sequence). This CDR3 is built from 14 residues. Trimming cost V 4 bases and J 7 bases, with 14 bases left between them.

The chain joins TRBV2 to TRBJ2-5; D gene uncertain. Trimming shortened V by 6 bases and J by 5 bases, and 16 bases separated the two germline ends. The CDR3 is 14 residues long. Germline loops: CDR1 SNHLY, CDR2 FYNNEI. CDR3 region: CASSSVDEAETQYF. The DNA of the CDR3 is TGTGCCAGCAGCTCCGTGGATGAAGCGGAGACCCAGTACTTC.

This clonotype has more than one count but fewer than ten. The chain recombines TRBV10-2 with TRBJ2-1, with D uncertain. The CDR3 is made up of 12 amino acids. Germline CDR1 and CDR2: WSHSY and SAAADI. The V end lost 5 bases, the J end lost 6 bases, and 8 bases lay between the germline ends. In nucleotides, the CDR3 is TGCGCCAGCAGTTTACACGGCAATGAGCAGTTCTTC. It translates to CASSLHGNEQFF.

The genes are TRBV29-1 and TRBJ1-2; D is unresolved. The CDR3 extends over 13 amino acids. Trimming pared 3 bases from V and 1 base from J, leaving 9 bases between. Germline CDR1 and CDR2: SQVTM and ANQGSEA. The CDR3 DNA reads TGCAGCGTTGACGGGCTAGGTAACTATGGCTACACCTTC. It yields the protein CSVDGLGNYGYTF.

This clonotype has a handful of counts. The chain couples TRBV14 to TRBJ1-1; D possibly corresponds to TRBD1 (6 bases). The CDR3 extends over 15 amino acids. In germline, CDR1 is SGHDN, CDR2 FVKESK. V shed 4 bases and J shed 3 bases, with 15 bases lying between them. CDR3 nucleotide sequence: TGTGCCAGCAGCCCATACAGGGACCTGGACACTGAAGCTTTCTTT. Translation gives CASSPYRDLDTEAFF.

This clonotype was counted between two and nine times. The chain has TRBV11-2 and TRBJ2-5; D is possibly TRBD1 or TRBD2 (5 bases each). In germline, CDR1 is SGHAT, CDR2 FQNNGV. Trimming cost V 8 bases and J 2 bases, with 15 bases left between them. The CDR3 has 14 amino acids. The CDR3 nucleotides are TGTGCCAGCTCCCAGAGGGGCGGACAAGAGACCCAGTACTTC. Translated, it gives CASSQRGGQETQYF.

This clonotype was observed once. The chain links TRBV7-9 to TRBJ2-7; either TRBD1 or TRBD2 may fit D (6 bases each). Germline assignment: CDR1 SEHNR and CDR2 FQNEAQ (reference sequence). Trimming shortened V by 5 bases and J by 4 bases, and 24 bases separated the two germline ends. This CDR3 region has 17 residues. DNA for the CDR3: TGTGCCAGCAGCATCAGTCCATGGGGGGTGCAGGGGTACGAGCAGTACTTC. Its protein product is CASSISPWGVQGYEQYF. The variable domain in full, with the rest retrieved from reference TRBV7-9 and TRBJ2-7, is DTGVSQNPRHKITKRGQNVTFRCDPISEHNRLYWYRQTLGQGPEFLTYFQNEAQLEKSRLLSDRFSAERPKGSFSTLEIQRTEQGDSAMYLCASSISPWGVQGYEQYFGPGTRLTVT.

The J gene is TRBJ1-6, the V gene TRBV7-2; TRBD1 aligns across 8 bases. This CDR3 region has 17 residues. CDR1 is SGHTA and CDR2 is FQGNSA in the germline V gene. V lost 2 bases to trimming and J lost 9 bases; unmatched junction nucleotides: 12. This CDR3 is CASSLSLQGQGRSPLHF. DNA for the CDR3: TGTGCCAGCAGCTTATCCCTACAAGGACAGGGCCGTTCACCCCTCCACTTT. The variable domain in full, completed from reference TRBV7-2 and TRBJ1-6, reads GAGVSQSPSNKVTEKGKDVELRCDPISGHTALYWYRQSLGQGLEFLIYFQGNSAPDKSGLPSDRFSAERTGGSVSTLTIQRTQQEDSAVYLCASSLSLQGQGRSPLHFGNGTRLTVT.

The J gene is TRBJ1-5, the V gene TRBV20-1, with D tentatively TRBD1 (5 bases). In germline, CDR1 is DFQATT, CDR2 SNEGSKA (reference sequence). Trimming left V 3 bases short and J 0 bases short, with 15 bases between. The CDR3 covers 16 residues. The CDR3 DNA reads TGCAGTGCTAGGTCTACAGGAGAATATAGCAATCAGCCCCAGCATTTT. Translated: CSARSTGEYSNQPQHF.

The chain links TRBV14 to TRBJ1-3, with unresolved D. Germline CDR1 and CDR2: SGHDN and FVKESK. Trimming stripped 5 bases from V and 8 bases from J, with 7 bases between. CDR3 length: 11 amino acids. Written as DNA, the CDR3 is TGTGCCAGCAGCTCTAAGGACACCATATATTTT. Translating it yields CASSSKDTIYF.

This clonotype was seen only once. The chain couples TRBV3-1 to TRBJ1-1; perhaps TRBD1 as D (5 bases). Per the germline V gene, CDR1 is LGHDT and CDR2 is YNNKEL (reference sequence). Trimming shortened V by 0 bases and J by 4 bases, and 15 bases separated the two germline ends. The CDR3 runs to 16 residues. In nucleotides, the CDR3 is TGTGCCAGCAGCCAAGATCTTTGGCCAGGGTTCACTGAAGCTTTCTTT. Translation gives CASSQDLWPGFTEAFF.

This clonotype was counted between two and nine times. The chain combines TRBV7-9 with TRBJ2-2; D gene unclear. CDR3 length: 12 amino acids. Per the germline V gene, CDR1 is SEHNR and CDR2 is FQNEAQ (reference sequence). V lost 5 bases and J 7 bases, leaving 8 bases between the germline ends. The CDR3, as DNA: TGTGCCAGCAGCCCCCCCTTCGGGGAGCTGTTTTTT. Translation gives CASSPPFGELFF.

This clonotype has a count of ten or more. V and J are TRBV10-2 and TRBJ2-2, with 9 bases fitting TRBD1. The CDR3 extends over 13 amino acids. The germline CDR1 and CDR2 sequences are WSHSY and SAAADI. Germline trimming cut 4 bases from V and 7 bases from J; bases unmatched to any gene: 1. Here the CDR3 DNA reads TGCGCCAGCAGTGGGACAGGGGACGGGGAGCTGTTTTTT. Protein sequence: CASSGTGDGELFF.

Worth noting for this clonotype: A junction boundary mismatches the germline segment, possibly from a read error. The gene calls are TRBV2 and TRBJ1-2, with D tentatively TRBD1 (6 bases). This CDR3 contains 13 residues. The germline gives CDR1 SNHLY, CDR2 FYNNEI. The CDR3, as DNA: TGTGCCAGCAGCTATGATACAGGGAGGAAGCTTGCCTTC. Its translation: CASSYDTGRKLAF.

The rearrangement uses TRBV5-1 and TRBJ2-5; D possibly corresponds to TRBD2 (6 bases). Per germline, CDR1 SGHRS and CDR2 YFSETQ. V was shortened by 1 base and J by 2 bases, with 12 bases between the two germline ends. This CDR3 has 15 amino acids. The CDR3 coding sequence is TGCGCCAGCAGCTTGTCGGCTAGCGCACAAGAGACCCAGTACTTC. Protein product: CASSLSASAQETQYF. Together with reference TRBV5-1 and TRBJ2-5, the CDR3 gives the full variable domain: KAGVTQTPRYLIKTRGQQVTLSCSPISGHRSVSWYQQTPGQGLQFLFEYFSETQRNKGNFPGRFSGRQFSNSRSEMNVSTLELGDSALYLCASSLSASAQETQYFGPGTRLLVL.

J is TRBJ1-2 and V is TRBV19, with D possibly TRBD1 on 6 matching bases. The CDR3 has 13 amino acids. V lost 1 base and J 6 bases, leaving 9 bases between the germline ends. Germline V lookup: CDR1 LNHDA, CDR2 SQIVND (reference sequence). The CDR3 loop is CASSIGAGDGYTF. The CDR3 region has the DNA TGTGCCAGTAGTATAGGGGCAGGGGATGGCTACACCTTC.

The genes are TRBV14 and TRBJ1-1, with 7 nucleotides matching TRBD1. Germline V gene lookup returns CDR1 SGHDN and CDR2 FVKESK. CDR3 length equals 12 residues. Losses at the gene ends were 5 bases for V and 8 bases for J; bases not matched to a gene: 5. The CDR3 region has the DNA TGTGCCAGCAGCAAACGGGACAGCGAAGCTTTCTTT. Translation gives CASSKRDSEAFF.

The chain links TRBV2 to TRBJ1-1; D is ambiguous. This CDR3 spans 15 amino acids. CDR1 SNHLY and CDR2 FYNNEI come from the germline V gene. V dropped 1 base and J dropped 1 base, with 10 bases sitting between them. The CDR3 protein is CASSEERPTNTEAFF. The CDR3 nucleotides are TGTGCCAGCAGTGAAGAACGGCCTACGAACACTGAAGCTTTCTTT.

This clonotype has just one count. A read error is possible here, since a much larger clone lies one base away. Lacking the conserved final phenylalanine or tryptophan, this CDR3 likely reflects a read error. The chain is built from TRBV19 and TRBJ2-3, with D maybe TRBD1 (5 bases). This CDR3 has 16 amino acids. Germline CDR1 and CDR2: LNHDA and SQIVND (reference sequence). The ends were cut back, 5 bases at V and 1 base at J, with 16 bases in the middle. CDR3 nucleotide sequence: TGTGCCAGTAGTTTTTCTCAGGGTCGGGGCACAGATACGCAGTATCTT. Protein product: CASSFSQGRGTDTQYL.

The gene calls are TRBV20-1 and TRBJ1-6, with D unclear. V was clipped by 3 bases and J by 7 bases, with 10 bases between them. CDR1 is DFQATT and CDR2 is SNEGSKA in the germline V gene (reference sequence). This CDR3 comprises 13 residues. CDR3 DNA: TGCAGTGCTAGCAGTGTTAGGAATTCACCCCTCCACTTT. Translated, it gives CSASSVRNSPLHF.